This T cell receptor beta chain was documented in a study of CD8+ T cells in alopecia areata. The CDR3 is 17 amino acids. The germline gives CDR1 SQVTM, CDR2 ANQGSEA. The ends lost 6 bases at V and 2 bases at J; junction bases unmatched: 7. It was from PBMCs that CD4+ and CD8+ T cells were sorted. As for this clone: Its cognate antigen is unknown.

Findings and caveats of the study: An increase in clonality over normal scalp was evident in lesional scalp, especially alopecia totalis/universalis. Patients shared TCRs less clearly than mice did, possibly owing to HLA.

cDNA reverse transcribed from extracted RNA served as the sequencing template. TCRdb's table, derived via immunoSEQ multiplex PCR, lists solely in-frame clones and lacks some. The table lists under 250,000 clones, roughly three fifths of them singletons, with about 5.3% in the top ten. The rearrangement links TRBV29-1 to TRBJ2-1; 16 bases agree with TRBD2. The receptor's source is a human donor in good health. The sample comprised CD8+ T cells sorted from blood. The CDR3 is CSVAGTSGGGTYNEQFF. In DNA form, the CDR3 reads TGCAGCGTCGCCGGGACTAGCGGGGGGGGCACCTACAATGAGCAGTTCTTC.